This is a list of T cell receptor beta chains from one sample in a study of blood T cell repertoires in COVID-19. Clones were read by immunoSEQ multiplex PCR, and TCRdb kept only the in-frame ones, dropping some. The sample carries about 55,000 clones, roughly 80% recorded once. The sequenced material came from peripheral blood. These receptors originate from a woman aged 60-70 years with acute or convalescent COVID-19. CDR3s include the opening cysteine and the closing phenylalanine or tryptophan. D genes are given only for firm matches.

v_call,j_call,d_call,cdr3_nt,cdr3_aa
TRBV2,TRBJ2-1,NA,TGTGCCAGCAGTGATCTAGGGGTTGTCTACAATGAGCAGTTCTTC,CASSDLGVVYNEQFF
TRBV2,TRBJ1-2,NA,TGTGCCAGCACCCCGGGGGGGACCCGAGTTGGCTACACCTTC,CASTPGGTRVGYTF
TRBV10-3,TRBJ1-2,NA,TGTGCCATCAGTTCCCCACTGGACTATGGCTACACCTTC,CAISSPLDYGYTF
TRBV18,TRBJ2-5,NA,TGTGCCAGCTCTTCCACAGGGAATCGGGAGACCCAGTACTTC,CASSSTGNRETQYF
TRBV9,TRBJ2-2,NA,TGTGCCAGCAGCGCGGAGGTCGGGGAGCTGTTTTTT,CASSAEVGELFF
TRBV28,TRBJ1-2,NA,TGTGCCAGCAGTTGGGGCGGCTATGGCTACACCTTC,CASSWGGYGYTF
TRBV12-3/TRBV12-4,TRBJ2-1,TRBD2,TGTGCCAGCACAAAGCGGGGTAGGAATGAGCAGTTCTTC,CASTKRGRNEQFF
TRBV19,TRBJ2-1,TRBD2,TGTGCCAGTAGTACCGGGACTAGCGGGCAGTACAATGAGCAGTTCTTC,CASSTGTSGQYNEQFF
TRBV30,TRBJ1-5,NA,TGTGCCTGGAGTGTGGGGGGGCTGGGCAATCAGCCCCAGCATTTT,CAWSVGGLGNQPQHF
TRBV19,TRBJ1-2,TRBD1,TGTGCCAGTAACCCAACAGGGGCGGACTATGGCTACACCTTC,CASNPTGADYGYTF
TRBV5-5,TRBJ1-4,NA,TGTGCCAGCAGCCGAGCGAGGGTTTCTAATGAAAAACTGTTTTTT,CASSRARVSNEKLFF
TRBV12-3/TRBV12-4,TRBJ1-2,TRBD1,TGTGCCAGCAGTCAAAACAGGGGAGGTGGCTACACCTTC,CASSQNRGGGYTF